This is a list of T cell receptor beta chains from one sample in a study of blood T cells in healthy people across ages. TCRdb used MiXCR to reprocess the 5' RACE reads, holding one entry per CDR3 protein. There are hundreds of thousands of distinct CDR3 sequences in the sample; under 50% occur only once, and around 15% lies in the top ten. Sequencing was performed on blood. Receptors originate from a man younger than 40 in good health. The CDR3 runs from the conserved cysteine through the conserved F or W.

j_gene: TRBJ2-3
v_gene: TRBV10-3
CDR3aa: CAISVALGLGTDTQYF

j_gene: TRBJ2-7
v_gene: TRBV5-6
CDR3aa: CASSPRTNLYF

j_gene: TRBJ1-1
v_gene: TRBV28
CDR3aa: CASSPPGQGYTEAFF

j_gene: TRBJ1-2
v_gene: TRBV4-1
CDR3aa: CASSRTGGPYGYTF

j_gene: TRBJ2-5
v_gene: TRBV28
CDR3aa: CASSLPGQRETQYF

j_gene: TRBJ1-2
v_gene: TRBV20-1
CDR3aa: CSASWTETNYGYTF

j_gene: TRBJ2-1
v_gene: TRBV29-1
CDR3aa: CSVDPGQGINEQFF

j_gene: TRBJ2-7
v_gene: TRBV29-1
CDR3aa: CSVGSRVSEQYF

j_gene: TRBJ1-6
v_gene: TRBV21-1
CDR3aa: CASSIQGANNSPLHF

j_gene: TRBJ1-1
v_gene: TRBV19
CDR3aa: CASRRTEAFF

j_gene: TRBJ1-4
v_gene: TRBV6-5
CDR3aa: CASSYVRGSNEKLFF

j_gene: TRBJ2-4
v_gene: TRBV4-3
CDR3aa: CASSQTLAGGPGIQYF

j_gene: TRBJ1-1
v_gene: TRBV20-1
CDR3aa: CSVSGANTEAFF

j_gene: TRBJ2-7
v_gene: TRBV10-3
CDR3aa: CAISPGQQDSYEQYF

j_gene: TRBJ2-3
v_gene: TRBV2
CDR3aa: CASRTELPTDTQYF

j_gene: TRBJ2-7
v_gene: TRBV16
CDR3aa: CASSQKTGSEQYF

j_gene: TRBJ2-3
v_gene: TRBV6-4
CDR3aa: CASSGRGSASTDTQYF

j_gene: TRBJ1-1
v_gene: TRBV12-3/TRBV12-4
CDR3aa: CASRPRQDLNTEAFF

j_gene: TRBJ1-4
v_gene: TRBV20-1
CDR3aa: CSAPAGPQLNEKLFF

j_gene: TRBJ2-3
v_gene: TRBV27
CDR3aa: CASSFGSNTQYF

j_gene: TRBJ2-5
v_gene: TRBV4-2
CDR3aa: CASSQDRGPTWEQYF

j_gene: TRBJ2-3
v_gene: TRBV12-3/TRBV12-4
CDR3aa: CASSRTGGADTQYF

j_gene: TRBJ2-1
v_gene: TRBV6-2/TRBV6-3
CDR3aa: CASTRELFNEQFF

j_gene: TRBJ2-1
v_gene: TRBV27
CDR3aa: CASRLAGGFHNEQFF

j_gene: TRBJ2-4
v_gene: TRBV30
CDR3aa: CAWSRRENIQYF

j_gene: TRBJ2-3
v_gene: TRBV28
CDR3aa: CASSLVDPTSARTDTQYF

j_gene: TRBJ1-6
v_gene: TRBV7-9
CDR3aa: CASSQLGDSSPLHF

j_gene: TRBJ2-7
v_gene: TRBV29-1
CDR3aa: CSVVSFGTNSYEQYF

j_gene: TRBJ2-7
v_gene: TRBV6-6
CDR3aa: CASSPTSDEQYF

j_gene: TRBJ2-5
v_gene: TRBV28
CDR3aa: CASSEPGVQETQYF

j_gene: TRBJ1-2
v_gene: TRBV29-1
CDR3aa: CSVEAGVGYGYTF

j_gene: TRBJ1-2
v_gene: TRBV12-3/TRBV12-4
CDR3aa: CASTQTAYGYTF

j_gene: TRBJ2-3
v_gene: TRBV10-3
CDR3aa: CAISESRGRTDTQYF

j_gene: TRBJ2-1
v_gene: TRBV30
CDR3aa: CACSPGLAGSYNEQFF

j_gene: TRBJ2-1
v_gene: TRBV28
CDR3aa: CASAPRGEEQFF

j_gene: TRBJ2-5
v_gene: TRBV6-5
CDR3aa: CASSIRPGQETQYF

j_gene: NA
v_gene: TRBV6-2/TRBV6-3
CDR3aa: CASSFGVATGATQYF

j_gene: TRBJ2-1
v_gene: TRBV5-1
CDR3aa: CASSLAPEYEQFF

j_gene: TRBJ2-4
v_gene: TRBV28
CDR3aa: CASSPGQAISYF

j_gene: TRBJ2-6
v_gene: TRBV6-5
CDR3aa: CASRGGGSKVLTF

j_gene: NA
v_gene: TRBV4-2
CDR3aa: CACSQGGLRPYEQYF

j_gene: TRBJ1-5
v_gene: TRBV6-5
CDR3aa: CASSYDRYSNQPQHF

j_gene: TRBJ2-1
v_gene: TRBV12-3/TRBV12-4
CDR3aa: CASSRGEEQFF

j_gene: TRBJ2-1
v_gene: TRBV27
CDR3aa: CASRSGVFSSEQFF

j_gene: TRBJ2-1
v_gene: TRBV7-9
CDR3aa: CASSLADGREFF

j_gene: TRBJ1-6
v_gene: TRBV7-9
CDR3aa: CASRPTGPGKLLHF

j_gene: TRBJ1-2
v_gene: TRBV7-9
CDR3aa: CASSLGREDYGYTF

j_gene: TRBJ1-5
v_gene: TRBV6-1
CDR3aa: CASSLLGQFNQPQHF

j_gene: TRBJ1-4
v_gene: TRBV4-3
CDR3aa: CASSSRQGAGEKLFF

j_gene: TRBJ1-1
v_gene: TRBV6-6
CDR3aa: CAIRPGPNTEAFF

j_gene: TRBJ2-6
v_gene: TRBV5-1
CDR3aa: CASSLDLAGSSGANVLTF

j_gene: TRBJ1-4
v_gene: TRBV4-2
CDR3aa: CASSPTPSRNNEKLFF

j_gene: TRBJ2-1
v_gene: TRBV7-3
CDR3aa: CASSPGTISNEQFF

j_gene: TRBJ2-1
v_gene: TRBV2
CDR3aa: CASSESVAGGLYNEQFF

j_gene: TRBJ1-1
v_gene: TRBV6-1
CDR3aa: CASSATSWINTEAFF